This TCR beta chain was captured by sequencing in a study of vaccination and CD4 T cells after COVID-19. Study summary: Spike peptides, overlapping and drawn from SARS-CoV-2, HCoV-NL63, HCoV-OC43 and HCoV-229E, were used to stimulate cells.

At the Johns Hopkins FTIC core, DNA taken from cultured CD4+ T cells was sequenced by way of the Oncomine TCR Beta short-read assay. From cultured CD4+ T cells, genomic DNA was extracted. TCRdb re-derived calls from the PCR reads in MiXCR, one entry per CDR3 protein. The sample yields almost 20,000 distinct CDR3 sequences, 45% to 50% seen once. This clonotype has only a few counts. Its matching antigen is unknown. V gave up 0 bases and J gave up 4 bases, with 6 bases separating them. Looked up from germline, CDR1 is SGHTA and CDR2 is FQGNSA. The CDR3 totals 14 residues. Treatment noted: approximately 11-day PBMC culture with coronavirus spike peptide pools or control peptides (ViraFEST assay). Following expansion of antigen-specific T cells with peptide pools, ViraFEST then sequenced TCRs. IL-2 (around 9.8 IU/ml) and peptide pools (around 9.6 ug/ml) were added to cultures of approximately 2 million PBMCs per well.

Here the sequenced sample was CD4+ T cells from blood, cultured in vitro, taken before SARS-CoV-2 vaccination. V usage is TRBV7-2 and J usage is TRBJ2-2; D is uncertain. The sequence derives from a human donor who had recovered from COVID-19. Written as DNA, the CDR3 is TGTGCCAGCAGCTTAGCGTCTGCCACCGGGGAGCTGTTTTTT. Translation: CASSLASATGELFF.